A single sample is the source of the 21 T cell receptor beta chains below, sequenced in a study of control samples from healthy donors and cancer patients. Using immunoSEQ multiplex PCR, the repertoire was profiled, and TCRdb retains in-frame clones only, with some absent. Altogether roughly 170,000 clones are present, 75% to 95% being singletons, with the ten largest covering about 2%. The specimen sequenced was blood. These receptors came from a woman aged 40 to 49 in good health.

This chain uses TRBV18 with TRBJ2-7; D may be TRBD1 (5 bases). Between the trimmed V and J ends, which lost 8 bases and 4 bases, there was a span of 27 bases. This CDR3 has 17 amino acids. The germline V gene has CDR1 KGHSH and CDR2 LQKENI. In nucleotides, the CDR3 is TGTGCCAGCAGGCTGATGTCCCAGACAGTCTCGATTTACGAGCAGTACTTC. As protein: CASRLMSQTVSIYEQYF.

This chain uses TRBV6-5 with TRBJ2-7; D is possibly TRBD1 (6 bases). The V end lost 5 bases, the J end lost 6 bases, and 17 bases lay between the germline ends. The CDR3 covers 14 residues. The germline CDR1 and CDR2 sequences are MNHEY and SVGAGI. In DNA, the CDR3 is TGTGCCAGCAGTCTCGACGGACAGTTCAGCGAGCAGTACTTC. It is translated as CASSLDGQFSEQYF.

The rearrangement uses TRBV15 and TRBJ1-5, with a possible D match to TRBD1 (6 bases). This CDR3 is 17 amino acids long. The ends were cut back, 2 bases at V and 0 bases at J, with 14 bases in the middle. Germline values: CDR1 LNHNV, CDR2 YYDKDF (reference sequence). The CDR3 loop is CATSRFWTANSNQPQHF. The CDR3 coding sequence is TGTGCCACCAGCAGATTTTGGACAGCGAATAGCAATCAGCCCCAGCATTTT.

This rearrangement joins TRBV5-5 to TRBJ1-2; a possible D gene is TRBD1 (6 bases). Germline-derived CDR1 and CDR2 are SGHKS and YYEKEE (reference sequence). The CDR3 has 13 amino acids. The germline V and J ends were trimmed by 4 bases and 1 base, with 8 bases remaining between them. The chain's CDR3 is CASSVGHNYGYTF. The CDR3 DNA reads TGTGCCAGCAGCGTGGGACATAACTATGGCTACACCTTC.

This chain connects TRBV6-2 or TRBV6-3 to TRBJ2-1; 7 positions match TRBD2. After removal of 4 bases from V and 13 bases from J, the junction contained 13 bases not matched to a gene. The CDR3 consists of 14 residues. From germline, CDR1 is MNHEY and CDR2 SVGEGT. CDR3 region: CASSSHTRGDGQFF. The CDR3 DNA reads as TGTGCCAGCAGTTCCCACACCCGGGGGGATGGACAGTTCTTC.

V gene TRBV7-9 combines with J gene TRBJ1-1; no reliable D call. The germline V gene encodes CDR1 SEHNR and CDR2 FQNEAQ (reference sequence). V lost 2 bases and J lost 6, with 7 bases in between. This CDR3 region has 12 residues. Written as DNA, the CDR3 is TGTGCCAGCAGCTTATTCGCGTCTGAAGCTTTCTTT. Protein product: CASSLFASEAFF.

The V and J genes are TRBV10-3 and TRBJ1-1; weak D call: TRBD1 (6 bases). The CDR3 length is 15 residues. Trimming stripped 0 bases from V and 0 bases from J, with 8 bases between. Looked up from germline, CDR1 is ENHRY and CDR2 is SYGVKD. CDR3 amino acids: CAISESDSMNTEAFF. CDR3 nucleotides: TGTGCCATCAGTGAGTCGGACAGCATGAACACTGAAGCTTTCTTT.

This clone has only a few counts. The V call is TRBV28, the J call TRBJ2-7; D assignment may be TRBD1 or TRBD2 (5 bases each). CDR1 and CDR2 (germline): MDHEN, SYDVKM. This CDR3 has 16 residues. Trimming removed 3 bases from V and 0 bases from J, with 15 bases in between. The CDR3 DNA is TGTGCCAGCAGTTTGGGGGACCCAACGAGCTCCTACGAGCAGTACTTC. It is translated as CASSLGDPTSSYEQYF.

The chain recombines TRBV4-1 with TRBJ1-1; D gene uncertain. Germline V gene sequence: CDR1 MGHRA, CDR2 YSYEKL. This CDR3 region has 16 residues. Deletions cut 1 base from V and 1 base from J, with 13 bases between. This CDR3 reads CASSQGQGLRNTEAFF. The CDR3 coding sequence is TGCGCCAGCAGCCAAGGCCAAGGCTTAAGGAACACTGAAGCTTTCTTT.

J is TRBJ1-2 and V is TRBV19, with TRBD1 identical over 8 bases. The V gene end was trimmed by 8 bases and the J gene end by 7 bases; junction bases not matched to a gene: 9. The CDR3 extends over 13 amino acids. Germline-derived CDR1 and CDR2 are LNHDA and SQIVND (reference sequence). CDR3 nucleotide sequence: TGTGCCAGTTGGAGTGCAGGGGGCTTTGGCTACACCTTC. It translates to CASWSAGGFGYTF. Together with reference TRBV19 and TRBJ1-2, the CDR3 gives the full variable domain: DGGITQSPKYLFRKEGQNVTLSCEQNLNHDAMYWYRQDPGQGLRLIYYSQIVNDFQKGDIAEGYSVSREKKESFPLTVTSAQKNPTAFYLCASWSAGGFGYTFGSGTRLTVV.

CDR3 loop: CASSEARQGDGYTF. The CDR3 nucleotides are TGTGCCAGCAGTGAAGCGAGGCAGGGGGATGGCTACACCTTC. The J gene is TRBJ1-2, the V gene TRBV6-1; 7 bases line up with TRBD1. Losses at the gene ends were 0 bases for V and 6 bases for J; bases not matched to a gene: 4. CDR1 and CDR2 (germline): MNHNS, SASEGT. The CDR3 sequence is 14 residues long.

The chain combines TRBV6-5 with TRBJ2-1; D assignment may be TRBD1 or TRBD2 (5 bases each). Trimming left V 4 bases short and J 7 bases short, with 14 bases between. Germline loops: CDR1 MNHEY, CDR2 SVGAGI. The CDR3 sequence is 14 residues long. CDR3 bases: TGTGCCAGCAGTTCCTTTGGGGGTTCTAATGAGCAGTTCTTC. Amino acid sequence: CASSSFGGSNEQFF.

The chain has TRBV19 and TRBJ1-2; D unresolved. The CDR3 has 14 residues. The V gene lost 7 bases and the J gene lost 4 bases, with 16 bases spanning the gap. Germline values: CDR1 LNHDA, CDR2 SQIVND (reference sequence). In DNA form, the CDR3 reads TGTGCCAGTACCCTCCTGAGTGGCGCCTATGGCTACACCTTC. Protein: CASTLLSGAYGYTF.

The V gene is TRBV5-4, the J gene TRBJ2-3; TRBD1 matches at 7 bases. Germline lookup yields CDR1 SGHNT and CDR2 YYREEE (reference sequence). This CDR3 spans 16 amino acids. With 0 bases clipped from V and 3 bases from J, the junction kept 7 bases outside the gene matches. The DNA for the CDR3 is TGTGCCAGCAGCTTGGCCACCAGGGGGTTTACAGATACGCAGTATTTT. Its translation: CASSLATRGFTDTQYF. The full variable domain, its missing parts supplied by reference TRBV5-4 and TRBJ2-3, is ETGVTQSPTHLIKTRGQQVTLRCSSQSGHNTVSWYQQALGQGPQFIFQYYREEENGRGNFPPRFSGLQFPNYSSELNVNALELDDSALYLCASSLATRGFTDTQYFGPGTRLTVL.

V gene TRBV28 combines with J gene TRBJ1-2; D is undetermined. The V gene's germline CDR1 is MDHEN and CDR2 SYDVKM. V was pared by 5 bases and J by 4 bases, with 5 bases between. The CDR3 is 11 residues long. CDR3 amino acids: CASSRTYGYTF. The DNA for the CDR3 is TGTGCCAGCAGTCGGACCTATGGCTACACCTTC.

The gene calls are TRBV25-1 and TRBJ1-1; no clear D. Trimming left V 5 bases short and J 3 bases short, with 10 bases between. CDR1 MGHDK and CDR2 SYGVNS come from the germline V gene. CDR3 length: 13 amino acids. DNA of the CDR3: TGTGCCAGCAGTTATAAGCGGGACACTGAAGCTTTCTTT. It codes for CASSYKRDTEAFF.

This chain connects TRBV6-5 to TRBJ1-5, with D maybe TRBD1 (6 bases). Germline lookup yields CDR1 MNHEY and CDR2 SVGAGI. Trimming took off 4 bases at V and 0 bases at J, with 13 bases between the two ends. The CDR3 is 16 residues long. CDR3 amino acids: CASSSSGVYSNQPQHF. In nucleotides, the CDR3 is TGTGCCAGCAGTTCATCAGGGGTCTATAGCAATCAGCCCCAGCATTTT.

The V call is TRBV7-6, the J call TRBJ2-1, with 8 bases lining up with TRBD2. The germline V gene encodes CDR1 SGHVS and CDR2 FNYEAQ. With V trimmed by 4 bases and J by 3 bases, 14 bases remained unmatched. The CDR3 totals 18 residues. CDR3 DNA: TGTGCCAGCAGCTCCCTGAGCAGCGGGGGCCTCTTCTACAATGAGCAGTTCTTC. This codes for CASSSLSSGGLFYNEQFF.

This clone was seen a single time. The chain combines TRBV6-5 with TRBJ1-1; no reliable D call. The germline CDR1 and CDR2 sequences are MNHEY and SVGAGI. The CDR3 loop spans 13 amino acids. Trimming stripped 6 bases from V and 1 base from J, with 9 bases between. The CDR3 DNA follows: TGTGCCAGCAGGCCCCTGCGGAACACTGAAGCTTTCTTT. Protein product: CASRPLRNTEAFF.

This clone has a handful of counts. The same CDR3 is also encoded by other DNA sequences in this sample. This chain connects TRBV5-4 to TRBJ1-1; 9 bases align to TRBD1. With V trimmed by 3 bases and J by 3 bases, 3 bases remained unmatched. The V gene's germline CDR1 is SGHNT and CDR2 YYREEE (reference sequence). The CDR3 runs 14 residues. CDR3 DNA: TGTGCCAGCAGCTGGGGACAGGGAGACACTGAAGCTTTCTTT. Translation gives CASSWGQGDTEAFF.

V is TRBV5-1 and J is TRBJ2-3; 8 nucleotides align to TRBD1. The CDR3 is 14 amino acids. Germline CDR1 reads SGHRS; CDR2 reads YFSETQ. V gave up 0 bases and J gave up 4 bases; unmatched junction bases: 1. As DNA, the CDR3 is TGCGCCAGCAGCTTGGGACAGGGGCCAGATACGCAGTATTTT. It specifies CASSLGQGPDTQYF.